The T cell receptor (beta chain) under discussion was sequenced for a study of human T cells and chemical hapten exposure. Time point reported: patch test 2, 6 weeks after DPC sensitization. Specified treatment: therapeutic diphenylcyclopropenone sensitization with weekly scalp DPC. MiXCR was run by TCRdb on the RACE reads, yielding one entry per CDR3 protein. Of a few hundred thousand distinct CDR3 sequences in the sample, about 6% were seen once. This clonotype was seen a few times. This CDR3 is 12 amino acids long. V was trimmed by 6 bases and J by 3 bases, leaving 12 bases between them. From germline, CDR1 is SQVTM and CDR2 ANQGSEA.

Sequenced here: whole blood, sampled in connection with sensitization to the hapten diphenylcyclopropenone (DPC). The genes are TRBV29-1 and TRBJ2-7, with unresolved D. This TCR was sampled from a woman aged 18-29 years with alopecia areata. Some clones in this sample may be carry-over from other donors' samples. The CDR3 region is CSVAQNGYEQYF. The CDR3 coding sequence is TGCAGCGTAGCTCAGAACGGCTACGAGCAGTACTTC.